These 23 T cell receptor beta chains were all obtained from the same sample, sequenced in a study of brain metastases from non-small cell lung cancer. Some clones are missing from TCRdb's copy, which holds only in-frame ones; the method was immunoSEQ multiplex PCR. The sample lists 7,500 to 8,000 clones; just under 85% were seen once. Sequencing was performed on primary lung tumor tissue. The receptors derive from a donor at least 40 years old with non-small cell lung cancer.

V gene TRBV15 combines with J gene TRBJ2-7; 8 bases map to TRBD1. V dropped 4 bases and J dropped 0; count of bases not matched to a gene: 2. CDR3 size: 14 residues. CDR1 and CDR2 (germline): LNHNV, YYDKDF (reference sequence). The CDR3 loop reads CATSKGQGSYEQYF. The CDR3 nucleotides read TGTGCCACCAGCAAAGGACAGGGCTCCTACGAGCAGTACTTC.

Points on this clone: One junction end does not reproduce the germline sequence, and a read error may be involved. V gene TRBV30 combines with J gene TRBJ1-6, with unresolved D. From germline, CDR1 is GTSNPN and CDR2 SVGIG (reference sequence). The CDR3 is 19 amino acids. CDR3 sequence (DNA): TGTGCCTGGGGACCACACCGCCGGGAACGCAGCTCCTATAATTCACCCCTCTACTTT. This translates into CAWGPHRRERSSYNSPLYF.

The chain combines TRBV13 with TRBJ1-1, with a tentative D call TRBD1 (6 bases). V lost 6 bases, J lost 1 base, and 15 bases lay in between. The CDR3 extends over 15 amino acids. Germline V gives CDR1 PRHDT, CDR2 FYEKMQ (reference sequence). CDR3 in amino acids: CASRTRGGENTEAFF. The CDR3, as DNA: TGTGCCAGCAGAACCCGAGGGGGGGAGAACACTGAAGCTTTCTTT.

V is TRBV19 and J is TRBJ2-2; 7 bases align to TRBD1. The CDR3 extends over 14 amino acids. Germline loops: CDR1 LNHDA, CDR2 SQIVND (reference sequence). Trimming cost V 3 bases and J 10 bases; bases outside gene matches: 8. This chain's CDR3 is CASSMFPGTEELFF. The CDR3 DNA follows: TGTGCCAGTAGTATGTTCCCCGGGACAGAGGAGCTGTTTTTT.

This clone was recorded only once. V and J are TRBV5-4 and TRBJ1-2; 7 bases fit TRBD1. V was clipped by 3 bases and J by 0 bases; unmatched bases: 5. CDR3 length equals 15 residues. Germline lookup yields CDR1 SGHNT and CDR2 YYREEE (reference sequence). CDR3 protein: CASSSSQGANYGYTF. The DNA for the CDR3 is TGTGCCAGCAGCTCATCTCAGGGGGCTAACTATGGCTACACCTTC.

This clone has only one observation. The chain carries TRBV4-3 and TRBJ1-4; tentative D call: TRBD1 (5 bases). The CDR3 extends over 15 amino acids. The V end was cut by 4 bases, the J end by 11 bases, with 20 bases between. Germline assignment: CDR1 LGHNA and CDR2 YSLEER. The CDR3 region is CASSLETGEGSKLFF. CDR3 nucleotide sequence: TGCGCCAGCAGCCTCGAAACGGGGGAGGGCTCGAAACTGTTTTTT.

This clone showed up just a few times. Other DNA sequences in the same sample also yield this CDR3. V is TRBV24-1 and J is TRBJ2-3; 7 bases fit TRBD1. CDR1 and CDR2 (germline): KGHDR, SFDVKD. This CDR3 has 19 residues. J lost 0 bases, V lost 6 bases, and 17 bases had no gene match. The CDR3 spells CATSRTAGSGQLSTDTQYF. CDR3 sequence (DNA): TGTGCCACCAGTAGGACCGCCGGATCGGGACAGCTTAGCACAGATACGCAGTATTTT.

The chain links TRBV28 to TRBJ2-1; the D is unclear. Trimming took 2 bases from V and 7 from J, leaving 12 bases between them. This CDR3 is built from 14 residues. From germline, CDR1 is MDHEN and CDR2 SYDVKM. The chain's CDR3 is CASSLRVAGNEQFF. The CDR3 nucleotides are TGTGCCAGCAGTTTAAGGGTAGCAGGAAATGAGCAGTTCTTC. Full variable domain (remainder filled in from reference TRBV28 and TRBJ2-1): DVKVTQSSRYLVKRTGEKVFLECVQDMDHENMFWYRQDPGLGLRLIYFSYDVKMKEKGDIPEGYSVSREKKERFSLILESASTNQTSMYLCASSLRVAGNEQFFGPGTRLTVL.

The table lists this clone with a count of one. This chain uses TRBV5-8 with TRBJ2-2; D unclear. Germline V CDR1 and CDR2: SGHTS, YDEGEE. This CDR3 is 16 amino acids long. The V and J ends lost 1 base and 1 base respectively, with 11 bases between them. CDR3: CASSLLRTGNTGELFF. The CDR3 DNA reads TGTGCCAGCAGCTTGCTAAGGACGGGGAACACCGGGGAGCTGTTTTTT.

The count of this clone is one. This rearrangement joins TRBV7-2 to TRBJ2-5; tentative D call: TRBD1 (6 bases). The CDR3 is made up of 13 amino acids. Trimming took off 4 bases at V and 4 bases at J, with 10 bases between the two ends. CDR1 is SGHTA and CDR2 is FQGNSA in the germline V gene. CDR3 DNA: TGTACCAGCAGCTCTCCAGGGGTAGAGACCCAGTACTTC. Amino acids: CTSSSPGVETQYF. Drawing the rest from reference TRBV7-2 and TRBJ2-5, the complete variable domain is GAGVSQSPSNKVTEKGKDVELRCDPISGHTALYWYRQSLGQGLEFLIYFQGNSAPDKSGLPSDRFSAERTGGSVSTLTIQRTQQEDSAVYLCTSSSPGVETQYFGPGTRLLVL.

Of note for this clone: Germline is not matched at one junction end, which may reflect a read error. The gene calls are TRBV6-2 or TRBV6-3 and TRBJ1-2; 7 bases map to TRBD1. The CDR3 loop spans 14 amino acids. The germline V gene has CDR1 MNHEY and CDR2 SVGEGT. The CDR3 sequence: CASSFRRQGNGYIF. The CDR3 DNA sequence: TGTGCCAGCAGTTTTCGCCGACAGGGAAATGGCTACATCTTC.

J is TRBJ1-1 and V is TRBV9, with D maybe TRBD1 (5 bases). This CDR3 has 14 amino acids. V lost 0 bases and J 6 bases, leaving 12 bases between the germline ends. CDR1 and CDR2 (germline): SGDLS, YYNGEE. The CDR3 loop reads CASSVVGEGAEAFF. In nucleotides, the CDR3 is TGTGCCAGCAGCGTAGTGGGGGAGGGAGCTGAAGCTTTCTTT.

The chain links TRBV4-1 to TRBJ2-7; D might be TRBD2 (5 bases). The CDR3 length is 15 residues. CDR1 and CDR2 (germline): MGHRA, YSYEKL. V shed 0 bases and J shed 2 bases, with 11 bases lying between them. CDR3 loop: CASSQDVANTYEQYF. DNA for the CDR3: TGCGCCAGCAGCCAAGATGTAGCGAACACCTACGAGCAGTACTTC.

The chain employs TRBV25-1 and TRBJ1-1; no reliable D call. The CDR3 spans 13 residues. V dropped 3 bases and J dropped 3 bases, with 8 bases sitting between them. CDR1 and CDR2 (germline): MGHDK, SYGVNS. CDR3 DNA sequence: TGTGCCAGCAGTGACCAGGACTACACTGAAGCTTTCTTT. It yields the protein CASSDQDYTEAFF.

The chain joins TRBV4-2 to TRBJ2-3, with 9 bases aligning to TRBD1. Germline values: CDR1 LGHNA, CDR2 YNFKEQ. V dropped 4 bases and J dropped 4; count of bases not matched to a gene: 9. This CDR3 comprises 16 residues. Here the CDR3 reads CASSPERGQGPDTQYF. The CDR3 nucleotides read TGTGCCAGCAGCCCCGAAAGGGGACAGGGACCAGATACGCAGTATTTT.

The chain joins TRBV7-8 to TRBJ1-2; a possible D gene is TRBD1 (5 bases). With 1 base removed from V and 6 bases from J, the gap between germline ends came to 12 bases. Germline assignment: CDR1 SGHVS and CDR2 FQNEAQ. The CDR3 consists of 14 residues. The CDR3 loop is CASSLDGGGNGYTF. The DNA of the CDR3 is TGTGCCAGCAGCTTAGATGGGGGGGGGAATGGCTACACCTTC. The full variable domain, in which reference TRBV7-8 and TRBJ1-2 provide the parts outside the CDR3, is GAGVSQSPRYKVAKRGQDVALRCDPISGHVSLFWYQQALGQGPEFLTYFQNEAQLDKSGLPSDRFFAERPEGSVSTLKIQRTQQEDSAVYLCASSLDGGGNGYTFGSGTRLTVV.

The chain combines TRBV27 with TRBJ1-2, with 12 bases aligning to TRBD1. The CDR3 loop spans 15 amino acids. The V segment lost 7 bases and the J segment 8 bases; nucleotides outside the gene matches: 11. In germline, CDR1 is MNHEY, CDR2 SMNVEV (reference sequence). The CDR3 loop is CASTTSRDRGQGYTF. The CDR3, as DNA: TGTGCCAGCACAACCTCCCGGGACAGGGGGCAAGGCTACACCTTC.

About this clone: One end of the junction fails to match germline, which may point to a read error. The sample contains more than one DNA sequence encoding this CDR3. The chain couples TRBV2 to TRBJ2-4; perhaps TRBD1 as D (6 bases). Per germline, CDR1 SNHLY and CDR2 FYNNEI. The length of the CDR3 is 11 residues. For the CDR3, the DNA is TGTGCCAGCCGGGACAAAAACATTCAATACTTC. It yields the protein CASRDKNIQYF.

The J gene is TRBJ2-1, the V gene TRBV5-1; D not resolved. Trimming removed 1 base at V and 6 bases at J, with 8 bases between. The CDR3 extends over 13 amino acids. The germline V gene has CDR1 SGHRS and CDR2 YFSETQ. The CDR3 DNA reads as TGCGCCAGCAGCTTGTGGATTTCCAATGAGCAGTTCTTC. Its translation is CASSLWISNEQFF.

V gene TRBV30 combines with J gene TRBJ2-2; perhaps D is TRBD1 or TRBD2 (5 bases each). The germline V and J ends were trimmed by 2 bases and 7 bases, with 14 bases remaining between them. Looked up from germline, CDR1 is GTSNPN and CDR2 is SVGIG (reference sequence). CDR3 length: 14 residues. The chain's CDR3 is CAWSLSGTDGELFF. The CDR3 region has the DNA TGTGCCTGGAGTTTGTCAGGGACCGACGGGGAGCTGTTTTTT.

The rearrangement joins TRBV20-1 to TRBJ1-1, with D perhaps matching TRBD1 (6 bases). With 3 bases removed from V and 12 bases from J, the gap between germline ends came to 14 bases. CDR1 is DFQATT, CDR2 SNEGSKA, per germline (reference sequence). This CDR3 region has 11 residues. CDR3 sequence: CSASRGRGTFF. CDR3 coding DNA: TGCAGTGCTAGTCGGGGGCGAGGGACTTTCTTT.

In nucleotides, the CDR3 is TGTGCCAGCAGTGTACCTCACAGCGCCTTCACAGATACGCAGTATTTT. Its protein product is CASSVPHSAFTDTQYF. The rearrangement joins TRBV6-2 or TRBV6-3 to TRBJ2-3; D remains unclear. This CDR3 has 16 amino acids. In germline, CDR1 is MNHEY, CDR2 SVGEGT. V lost 5 bases and J lost 2, with 17 bases in between.

The rearrangement joins TRBV4-2 to TRBJ2-6; D uncertain. Trimming removed 0 bases at V and 0 bases at J, with 9 bases between. The germline gives CDR1 LGHNA, CDR2 YNFKEQ. The CDR3 totals 17 residues. The CDR3 loop reads CASSQDRAGSGANVLTF. CDR3 bases: TGTGCCAGCAGCCAAGACCGGGCAGGCTCTGGGGCCAACGTCCTGACTTTC.